The 24 T cell receptor beta chains given below trace back to one sample, sequenced in a study of beta chain features in type 1 diabetes. Expressed TCRB transcripts got sequenced, as all isolated RNA was reverse transcribed. Data came from immunoSEQ multiplex PCR; TCRdb stores just in-frame clones and leaves some out. The data hold hundreds of thousands of clones, with 11% to 15% observed a single time. Sequencing was performed on naive CD4+ T cells from blood. Source of these receptors: a man aged 30 to 39 in good health.

This clone showed up just a few times. The J gene is TRBJ2-1, the V gene TRBV25-1; 7 bases are shared with TRBD2. Losses at the gene ends were 4 bases for V and 5 bases for J; bases not matched to a gene: 11. Germline assignment: CDR1 MGHDK and CDR2 SYGVNS. The CDR3 sequence is 16 residues long. In DNA, the CDR3 is TGTGCCAGCAGTGGGAGCTTGGGAGGGCTTAACAATGAGCAGTTCTTC. It is translated as CASSGSLGGLNNEQFF. Looking up the rest from reference TRBV25-1 and TRBJ2-1 gives the full variable domain: EADIYQTPRYLVIGTGKKITLECSQTMGHDKMYWYQQDPGMELHLIHYSYGVNSTEKGDLSSESTVSRIRTEHFPLTLESARPSHTSQYLCASSGSLGGLNNEQFFGPGTRLTVL.

There are a few counts of this clone. This chain connects TRBV2 to TRBJ2-3; D is unclear. V lost 4 bases, J lost 1 base, and 12 bases lay in between. The CDR3 extends over 15 amino acids. CDR1 and CDR2 (germline): SNHLY, FYNNEI. The CDR3 nucleotides read TGTGCCAGCAGTGGGTCAGTCCTGGGCACAGATACGCAGTATTTT. Residues: CASSGSVLGTDTQYF. The complete variable domain, with remaining parts taken from reference TRBV2 and TRBJ2-3, reads EPEVTQTPSHQVTQMGQEVILRCVPISNHLYFYWYRQILGQKVEFLVSFYNNEISEKSEIFDDQFSVERPDGSNFTLKIRSTKLEDSAMYFCASSGSVLGTDTQYFGPGTRLTVL.

This clone came up a few times. The sample has other DNA sequences that encode this CDR3 too. The chain joins TRBV18 to TRBJ2-3; perhaps TRBD1 as D (6 bases). Trimming cost V 3 bases and J 4 bases, with 8 bases left between them. Germline values: CDR1 KGHSH, CDR2 LQKENI. The CDR3 has 13 residues. The CDR3 region is CASSPGAADTQYF. The CDR3 bases are TGTGCCAGCTCACCGGGGGCGGCAGATACGCAGTATTTT.

The J gene is TRBJ2-7, the V gene TRBV5-1; D is uncertain. The V gene lost 5 bases and the J gene lost 5 bases, with 14 bases spanning the gap. Germline V gives CDR1 SGHRS, CDR2 YFSETQ. This CDR3 is built from 13 residues. This CDR3 reads CASSPGLPDEQYF. The CDR3 bases are TGCGCCAGCAGTCCCGGGCTTCCGGACGAGCAGTACTTC.

The CDR3 loop reads CASSLDRQGNYGYTF. The CDR3 DNA sequence: TGCGCCAGCAGCCTAGACCGACAGGGAAACTATGGCTACACCTTC. V gene TRBV4-3 combines with J gene TRBJ1-2, with 7 bases matching TRBD1. Germline CDR1 LGHNA, CDR2 YSLEER. The junction had 7 bases not matched to a gene; V was cut back by 4 bases and J by 2 bases. This CDR3 is built from 15 residues.

Only one count was recorded for this clone. The gene calls are TRBV7-3 and TRBJ2-7; perhaps TRBD1 as D (6 bases). This CDR3 has 14 residues. In germline, CDR1 is SGHTA, CDR2 FQGTGA. Trimming cost V 5 bases and J 3 bases, with 14 bases left between them. CDR3: CASSPPEGGYEQYV. The CDR3 DNA sequence: TGTGCCAGCAGCCCCCCTGAAGGGGGCTACGAGCAGTACGTC.

The chain employs TRBV30 and TRBJ1-2, with D unresolved. The V end was cut by 7 bases, the J end by 3 bases, with 12 bases between. Germline loops: CDR1 GTSNPN, CDR2 SVGIG (reference sequence). The length of the CDR3 is 12 residues. The CDR3 DNA is TGTGCCTTAGACCGACCCTACTATGGCTACACCTTC. Translation gives CALDRPYYGYTF.

V and J are TRBV7-8 and TRBJ1-2; the D gene is possibly TRBD1 (6 bases). Between the trimmed V and J ends, which lost 5 bases and 7 bases, there was a span of 17 bases. CDR3 length equals 14 residues. Germline assignment: CDR1 SGHVS and CDR2 FQNEAQ. The CDR3 DNA sequence: TGTGCCAGCAGCCCCGGAGGGGGGCGCGGTGGCTACACCTTC. It specifies CASSPGGGRGGYTF.

This clone was found a few times. This chain joins TRBV25-1 and TRBJ2-1, with a tentative D call TRBD1 (6 bases). Germline values: CDR1 MGHDK, CDR2 SYGVNS. The CDR3 loop spans 13 amino acids. With 3 bases removed from V and 8 bases from J, the gap between germline ends came to 11 bases. CDR3 nucleotides: TGTGCCAGCAGTGAGTATCCAGGGGATGAGCAGTTCTTC. Translating gives CASSEYPGDEQFF.

In this sample, this clone turned up a few times. This sequence joins TRBV7-9 and TRBJ1-1, with D uncertain. The CDR3 spans 9 residues. Germline lookup yields CDR1 SEHNR and CDR2 FQNEAQ (reference sequence). The V and J ends lost 3 bases and 11 bases respectively, with 4 bases between them. Here the CDR3 reads CASSLGAFF. The CDR3 DNA reads TGTGCCAGCAGCTTGGGGGCTTTCTTT.

The chain recombines TRBV19 with TRBJ2-6; D could derive from TRBD1 or TRBD2 (6 bases each). The V gene's germline CDR1 is LNHDA and CDR2 SQIVND (reference sequence). With 3 bases removed from V and 1 base from J, the gap between germline ends came to 25 bases. The CDR3 runs 21 residues. The CDR3 reads CASSISGRGQKGFSGANVLTF. CDR3 DNA: TGTGCCAGTAGTATTAGCGGACGGGGGCAGAAAGGTTTTTCTGGGGCCAACGTCCTGACTTTC.

CDR3 residues: CASSSGRSLNTEAFF. The CDR3, as DNA: TGTGCCAGCAGCAGCGGGCGTTCCCTGAACACTGAAGCTTTCTTT. This rearrangement joins TRBV7-2 to TRBJ1-1; D uncertain. This CDR3 has 15 residues. Between the trimmed V and J ends, which lost 5 bases and 0 bases, there was a span of 13 bases. CDR1 and CDR2 (germline): SGHTA, FQGNSA.

The rearrangement links TRBV4-3 to TRBJ2-3; TRBD1 is a possible D gene (5 bases). This CDR3 has 15 amino acids. Trimming stripped 3 bases from V and 2 bases from J, with 12 bases between. Germline V gives CDR1 LGHNA, CDR2 YSLEER. CDR3 in DNA: TGCGCCAGCAGCCAGGGTGGGGCAGCCACAGATACGCAGTATTTT. Translation gives CASSQGGAATDTQYF.

This clone was seen only a few times. This chain connects TRBV10-3 to TRBJ1-2, with D perhaps matching TRBD1 (5 bases). This CDR3 has 13 residues. Germline V gene data show CDR1 as ENHRY and CDR2 as SYGVKD. Trimming removed 0 bases from V and 6 bases from J, with 8 bases in between. The CDR3 loop reads CAISESAGNGYTF. The CDR3 DNA sequence: TGTGCCATCAGTGAGTCAGCAGGGAATGGCTACACCTTC.

This clone was observed a few times. Other DNA sequences in this sample translate to the same CDR3. The gene calls are TRBV11-2 and TRBJ2-5; 9 bases are shared with TRBD1. From germline, CDR1 is SGHAT and CDR2 FQNNGV. The CDR3 spans 13 residues. V lost 5 bases and J lost 4; bases outside the gene matches: 2. CDR3 coding DNA: TGTGCCAGCAGCCGGGGACAGGGAGAGACCCAGTACTTC. Translation gives CASSRGQGETQYF.

Only a few counts were recorded for this clone. J is TRBJ2-1 and V is TRBV9; 9 nucleotides align to TRBD2. The CDR3 runs 15 residues. Germline loops: CDR1 SGDLS, CDR2 YYNGEE. J was trimmed by 2 bases and V by 3 bases; bases with no gene match: 3. Here the CDR3 DNA reads TGTGCCAGCAGCGGGACTAGCGTTGCCTACAATGAGCAGTTCTTC. It yields the protein CASSGTSVAYNEQFF.

This sequence joins TRBV4-3 and TRBJ1-2; 8 bases align to TRBD1. Losses at the gene ends were 3 bases for V and 8 bases for J; bases not matched to a gene: 11. CDR1 and CDR2 from the germline V gene are LGHNA and YSLEER. The CDR3 extends over 15 amino acids. This chain's CDR3 is CASSHPTRQGTGYTF. The CDR3 DNA sequence: TGCGCCAGCAGCCACCCAACTCGACAGGGGACCGGCTACACCTTC.

This clone has a handful of counts. The chain recombines TRBV9 with TRBJ1-2; TRBD1 matches at 7 bases. There are 15 residues in the CDR3. CDR1 is SGDLS and CDR2 is YYNGEE in the germline V gene. The trim removed 4 bases at V and 0 bases at J, leaving 6 bases unmatched. The CDR3 protein is CASSLTGTANYGYTF. In nucleotides, the CDR3 is TGTGCCAGCAGCTTAACCGGGACAGCTAACTATGGCTACACCTTC.

The chain recombines TRBV2 with TRBJ1-5; 7 positions match TRBD1. V was clipped by 3 bases and J by 5 bases; unmatched bases: 4. The CDR3 has 14 residues. In germline, CDR1 is SNHLY, CDR2 FYNNEI. In nucleotides, the CDR3 is TGTGCCAGCAGTGAGGAAGGGGGCGATCAGCCCCAGCATTTT. Encoded protein: CASSEEGGDQPQHF.

This clone has only a few counts. The chain couples TRBV5-4 to TRBJ2-3; no reliable D call. CDR3 length: 12 amino acids. The germline V gene has CDR1 SGHNT and CDR2 YYREEE (reference sequence). The V end lost 10 bases, the J end lost 1 base, and 10 bases lay between the germline ends. The CDR3 region is CAPGLGTDTQYF. The CDR3 DNA reads as TGTGCCCCCGGGTTAGGCACAGATACGCAGTATTTT.

This clone turned up a few times. The chain is built from TRBV29-1 and TRBJ1-1; D remains unclear. V was shortened by 4 bases and J by 5 bases, with 11 bases between the two germline ends. The germline V gene has CDR1 SQVTM and CDR2 ANQGSEA. The CDR3 is made up of 12 amino acids. DNA of the CDR3: TGCAGCGTTGGTCCGGGGATAACTGAAGCTTTCTTT. Amino acid sequence: CSVGPGITEAFF.

In its sample, this clone was seen a few times. A read error may explain this, as a much larger clone is one base away. V and J are TRBV5-6 and TRBJ2-5; D tentatively fits TRBD1 or TRBD2 (5 bases each). CDR1 SGHDT and CDR2 YYEEEE come from the germline V gene. CDR3 length: 11 amino acids. The V end lost 3 bases, the J end lost 5 bases, and 5 bases lay between the germline ends. The CDR3 DNA reads TGTGCCAGCAGCTGGGGGGAGACCCAGTACTTC. The encoded protein is CASSWGETQYF.

The rearrangement joins TRBV30 to TRBJ1-1; no clear D. The CDR3 totals 13 residues. V was cut by 0 bases and J by 4 bases, with 9 bases left in between. CDR1 is GTSNPN, CDR2 SVGIG, per germline (reference sequence). CDR3 sequence (DNA): TGTGCCTGGAGTGTAACCGGGTTCACTGAAGCTTTCTTT. Its protein is CAWSVTGFTEAFF.

This clone was picked up a small number of times. The gene calls are TRBV12-5 and TRBJ2-3; 9 bases map to TRBD1. Germline V gives CDR1 LGHNT, CDR2 FRNRAP. The ends lost 5 bases at V and 0 bases at J; junction bases unmatched: 3. The CDR3 has 15 amino acids. Written as DNA, the CDR3 is TGTGCTAGTGGTACCGGGACAGGGAGCACAGATACGCAGTATTTT. Residues: CASGTGTGSTDTQYF.